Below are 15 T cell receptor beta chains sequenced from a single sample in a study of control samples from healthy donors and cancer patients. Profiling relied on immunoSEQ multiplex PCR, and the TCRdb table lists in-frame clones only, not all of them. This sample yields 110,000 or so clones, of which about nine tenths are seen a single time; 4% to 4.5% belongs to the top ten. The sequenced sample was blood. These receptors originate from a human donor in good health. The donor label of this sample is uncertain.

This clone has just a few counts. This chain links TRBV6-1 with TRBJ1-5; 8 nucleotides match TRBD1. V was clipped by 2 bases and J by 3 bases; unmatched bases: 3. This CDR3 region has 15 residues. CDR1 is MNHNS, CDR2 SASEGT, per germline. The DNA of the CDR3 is TGTGCCAGCAGTGAACAGGGGGCGGACAATCAGCCCCAGCATTTT. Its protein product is CASSEQGADNQPQHF.

CDR3 amino acids: CASSVEGGGTEAFF. The CDR3 nucleotides are TGTGCCAGCAGTGTCGAAGGGGGGGGCACTGAAGCTTTCTTT. The genes are TRBV6-4 and TRBJ1-1, with D perhaps matching TRBD1 (6 bases). The CDR3 runs 14 residues. Germline CDR1 MRHNA, CDR2 SNTAGT. V was pared by 4 bases and J by 4 bases, with 13 bases between.

The CDR3: CAWASIRAGSFGYTF. The CDR3 coding sequence is TGTGCCTGGGCCAGCATCAGGGCAGGATCGTTTGGCTACACCTTC. The rearrangement uses TRBV30 and TRBJ1-2; D might be TRBD1 (5 bases). V lost 5 bases and J lost 7, with 23 bases in between. The CDR3 is 15 amino acids. Per the germline V gene, CDR1 is GTSNPN and CDR2 is SVGIG (reference sequence).

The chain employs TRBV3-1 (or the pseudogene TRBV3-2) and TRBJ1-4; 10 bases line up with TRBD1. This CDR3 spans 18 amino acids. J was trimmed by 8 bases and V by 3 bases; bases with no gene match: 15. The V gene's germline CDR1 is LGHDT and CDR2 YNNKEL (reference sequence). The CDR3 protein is CASSQNIPGTGVGEKLFF. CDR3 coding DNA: TGTGCCAGCAGCCAGAACATACCCGGGACAGGGGTAGGAGAAAAACTGTTTTTT.

This CDR3 is CASSQGDGANVLTF. The CDR3 DNA follows: TGCGCCAGCAGCCAAGGGGACGGGGCCAACGTCCTGACTTTC. V gene TRBV4-3 combines with J gene TRBJ2-6; either TRBD1 or TRBD2 may fit D (5 bases each). The CDR3 totals 14 residues. The ends were cut back, 1 base at V and 4 bases at J, with 5 bases in the middle. Per germline, CDR1 LGHNA and CDR2 YSLEER.

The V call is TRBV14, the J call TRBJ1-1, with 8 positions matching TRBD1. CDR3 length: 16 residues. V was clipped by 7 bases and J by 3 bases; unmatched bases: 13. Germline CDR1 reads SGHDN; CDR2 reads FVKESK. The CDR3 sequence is CASTTRPPGQDTEAFF. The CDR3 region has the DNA TGTGCCAGCACCACTCGGCCTCCGGGACAGGACACTGAAGCTTTCTTT. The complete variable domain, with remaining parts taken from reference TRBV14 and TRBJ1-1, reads EAGVTQFPSHSVIEKGQTVTLRCDPISGHDNLYWYRRVMGKEIKFLLHFVKESKQDESGMPNNRFLAERTGGTYSTLKVQPAELEDSGVYFCASTTRPPGQDTEAFFGQGTRLTVV.

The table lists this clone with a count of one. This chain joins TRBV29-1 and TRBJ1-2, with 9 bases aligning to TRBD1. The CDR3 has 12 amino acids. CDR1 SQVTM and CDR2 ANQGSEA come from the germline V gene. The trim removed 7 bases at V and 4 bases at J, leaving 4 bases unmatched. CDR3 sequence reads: CSGGTGLYGYTF. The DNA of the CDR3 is TGCAGCGGCGGGACAGGGCTCTATGGCTACACCTTC.

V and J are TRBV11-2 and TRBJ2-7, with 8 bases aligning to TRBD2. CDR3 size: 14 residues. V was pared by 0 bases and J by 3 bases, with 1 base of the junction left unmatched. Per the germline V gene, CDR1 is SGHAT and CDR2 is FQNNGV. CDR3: CASSLDGTSYEQYF. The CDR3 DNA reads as TGTGCCAGCAGCTTAGATGGGACTAGCTACGAGCAGTACTTC. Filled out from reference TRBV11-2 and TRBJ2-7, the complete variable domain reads EAGVAQSPRYKIIEKRQSVAFWCNPISGHATLYWYQQILGQGPKLLIQFQNNGVVDDSQLPKDRFSAERLKGVDSTLKIQPAKLEDSAVYLCASSLDGTSYEQYFGPGTRLTVT.

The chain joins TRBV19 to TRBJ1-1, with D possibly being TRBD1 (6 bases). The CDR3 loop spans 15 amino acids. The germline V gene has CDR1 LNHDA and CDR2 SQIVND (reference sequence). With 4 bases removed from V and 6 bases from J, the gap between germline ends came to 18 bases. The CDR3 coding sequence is TGTGCCAGTAGTAAGGACAGCCAAGATAGCTCTGAAGCTTTCTTT. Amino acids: CASSKDSQDSSEAFF.

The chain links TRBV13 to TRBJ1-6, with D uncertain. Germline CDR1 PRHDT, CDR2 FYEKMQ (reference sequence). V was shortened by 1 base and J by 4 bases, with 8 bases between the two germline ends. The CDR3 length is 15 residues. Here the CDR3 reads CASSLDTDYNSPLHF. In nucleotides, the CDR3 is TGTGCCAGCAGCTTAGATACAGATTATAATTCACCCCTCCACTTT.

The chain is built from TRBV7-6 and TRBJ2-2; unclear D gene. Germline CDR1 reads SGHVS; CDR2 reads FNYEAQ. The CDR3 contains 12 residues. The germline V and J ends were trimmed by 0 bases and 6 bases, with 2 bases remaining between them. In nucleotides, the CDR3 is TGTGCCAGCAGCTTAGCTTCCGGGGAGCTGTTTTTT. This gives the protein CASSLASGELFF.

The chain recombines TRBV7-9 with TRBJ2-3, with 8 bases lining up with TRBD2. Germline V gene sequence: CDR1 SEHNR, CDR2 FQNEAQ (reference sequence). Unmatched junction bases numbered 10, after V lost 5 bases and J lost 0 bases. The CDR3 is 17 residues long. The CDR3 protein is CASSPSLAGLSTDTQYF. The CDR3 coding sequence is TGTGCCAGCAGCCCCTCCTTAGCGGGGCTAAGCACAGATACGCAGTATTTT.

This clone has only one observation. CDR3 coding DNA: TGTGCCAGCAGCTTTGAGATATTTAACACTGAAGCTTTCTTT. The encoded protein is CASSFEIFNTEAFF. The chain has TRBV7-9 and TRBJ1-1, with D uncertain. There are 14 residues in the CDR3. Germline CDR1 and CDR2: SEHNR and FQNEAQ (reference sequence). Trimming stripped 3 bases from V and 2 bases from J, with 10 bases between. Together with reference TRBV7-9 and TRBJ1-1, the CDR3 gives the full variable domain: DTGVSQNPRHKITKRGQNVTFRCDPISEHNRLYWYRQTLGQGPEFLTYFQNEAQLEKSRLLSDRFSAERPKGSFSTLEIQRTEQGDSAMYLCASSFEIFNTEAFFGQGTRLTVV.

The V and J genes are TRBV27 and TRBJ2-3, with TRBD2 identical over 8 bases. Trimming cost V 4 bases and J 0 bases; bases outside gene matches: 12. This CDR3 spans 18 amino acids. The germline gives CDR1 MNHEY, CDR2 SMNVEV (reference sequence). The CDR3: CASSSYREGPSSTDTQYF. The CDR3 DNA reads TGTGCCAGCAGTTCATACCGGGAGGGCCCTTCTAGCACAGATACGCAGTATTTT.

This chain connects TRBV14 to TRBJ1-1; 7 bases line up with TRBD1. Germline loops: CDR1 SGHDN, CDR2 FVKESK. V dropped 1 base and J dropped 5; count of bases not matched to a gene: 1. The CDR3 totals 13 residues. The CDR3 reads CASSQAQGTEAFF. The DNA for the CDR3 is TGTGCCAGCAGCCAAGCACAGGGGACTGAAGCTTTCTTT.